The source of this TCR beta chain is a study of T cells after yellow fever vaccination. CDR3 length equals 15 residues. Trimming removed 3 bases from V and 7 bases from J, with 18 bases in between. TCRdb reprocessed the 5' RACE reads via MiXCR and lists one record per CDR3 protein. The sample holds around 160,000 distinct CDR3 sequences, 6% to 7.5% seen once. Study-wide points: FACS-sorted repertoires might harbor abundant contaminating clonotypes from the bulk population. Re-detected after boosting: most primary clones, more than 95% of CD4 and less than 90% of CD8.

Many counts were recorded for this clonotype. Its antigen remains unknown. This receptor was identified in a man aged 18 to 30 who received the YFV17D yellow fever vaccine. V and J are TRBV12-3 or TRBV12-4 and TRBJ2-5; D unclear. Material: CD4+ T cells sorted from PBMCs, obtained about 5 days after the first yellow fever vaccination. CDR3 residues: CASSFRTARSGTQYF. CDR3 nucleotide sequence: TGTGCCAGCAGTTTCAGGACGGCCCGTTCGGGGACCCAGTACTTC.